Listed below are T cell receptor beta chains from one sample, sequenced in a study of a mutant IDH1 vaccine in newly diagnosed glioma. No antigen is known for these receptors. The assay was immunoSEQ multiplex PCR, and TCRdb's table has in-frame clones only and misses some. Of about 50,000 clones listed, about 92% are singletons. The input for sequencing was PBMCs, taken from a glioma patient whose treatment included an IDH1 peptide vaccine. The origin of the receptors is a man aged 45-65 years with glioma. Each CDR3 is given with its conserved first and last residue. A D gene is named only where the DNA matches it firmly. For some rows the clone size is stated as once, few or many, or as a class when expanded; others skip it.

j_gene | abundance | d_gene | v_gene | CDR3aa | CDR3nt
TRBJ2-7 | few | NA | TRBV18 | CASSPPPGYEQYF | TGTGCCAGCTCACCACCGCCGGGGTACGAGCAGTACTTC
TRBJ1-4 | NA | TRBD1 | TRBV30 | CAWSVKGQGAVAEKLFF | TGTGCCTGGAGTGTGAAAGGACAGGGGGCGGTGGCTGAAAAACTGTTTTTT
TRBJ1-5 | NA | NA | TRBV29-1 | CSVQQNSNQPQHF | TGCAGCGTTCAACAGAATAGCAATCAGCCCCAGCATTTT
TRBJ1-4 | NA | TRBD1 | TRBV5-1 | CASSLRDRGGRTNEKLFF | TGCGCCAGCAGCCTCCGGGACAGGGGGGGACGGACTAATGAAAAACTGTTTTTT
TRBJ1-6 | NA | NA | TRBV5-4 | CASSLAGGGYDSPLHF | TGTGCCAGCAGCTTGGCCGGCGGGGGGTACGATTCACCCCTCCACTTT
TRBJ1-3 | NA | NA | TRBV6-5 | CASSYSPRSPGNTIYF | TGTGCCAGCAGTTACTCACCCCGGAGCCCTGGAAACACCATATATTTT
TRBJ1-2 | once | NA | TRBV5-5 | CASSLARGRDGYTF | TGTGCCAGCAGCTTGGCCAGGGGTAGGGATGGCTACACCTTC
TRBJ1-2 | NA | TRBD1 | TRBV7-2 | CASSPRTGVQYGYTF | TGTGCCAGCAGCCCCCGGACAGGGGTGCAATATGGCTACACCTTC
TRBJ2-1 | NA | NA | TRBV25-1 | CASSRATSHNEQFF | TGTGCCAGCAGCCGGGCCACCTCGCACAATGAGCAGTTCTTC
TRBJ1-1 | NA | NA | TRBV5-1 | CASSFEGTVNTEAFF | TGCGCCAGCAGCTTCGAGGGCACGGTGAACACTGAAGCTTTCTTT
TRBJ2-2 | NA | NA | TRBV5-5 | CASSWGFGPNTGELFF | TGTGCCAGCAGCTGGGGGTTTGGGCCGAACACCGGGGAGCTGTTTTTT
TRBJ1-1 | NA | TRBD1 | TRBV6-1 | CASSEDRGDTEAFF | TGTGCCAGCAGTGAAGACAGGGGGGACACTGAAGCTTTCTTT
TRBJ2-5 | NA | TRBD2 | TRBV5-1 | CASSPGGGQETQYF | TGCGCCAGCAGCCCGGGAGGGGGGCAAGAGACCCAGTACTTC
TRBJ2-1 | NA | NA | TRBV5-8 | CASSFAGSSYNEQFF | TGTGCCAGCAGCTTCGCAGGGAGCTCCTACAATGAGCAGTTCTTC
TRBJ1-2 | NA | TRBD1 | TRBV6-5 | CASSSVGQGRYTF | TGTGCCAGCAGTTCTGTGGGACAGGGGAGATACACCTTC
TRBJ2-2 | once | TRBD1 | TRBV18 | CASSFRQGNTGELFF | TGTGCCAGCTCATTTCGACAGGGCAACACCGGGGAGCTGTTTTTT
TRBJ1-5 | NA | TRBD1 | TRBV27 | CASSLSGTGANQPQHF | TGTGCCAGCAGTTTATCGGGGACAGGGGCCAATCAGCCCCAGCATTTT
TRBJ2-3 | NA | TRBD1 | TRBV13 | CASSYRGDTQYF | TGTGCCAGCAGTTACAGGGGAGATACGCAGTATTTT
TRBJ1-4 | NA | NA | TRBV6-5 | CASSYYSTTNEKLFF | TGTGCCAGCAGTTACTACAGCACAACTAATGAAAAACTGTTTTTT
TRBJ2-1 | NA | TRBD2 | TRBV5-1 | CASSLSGRAYNEQFF | TGCGCCAGCAGCTTAAGCGGGAGGGCCTACAATGAGCAGTTCTTC
TRBJ2-2 | NA | NA | TRBV10-2 | CATRDLLAGELFF | TGCGCCACCCGGGACCTCCTCGCCGGGGAGCTGTTTTTT
TRBJ2-2 | NA | TRBD2 | TRBV19 | CASSSYSGRYTGELFF | TGTGCCAGTAGTTCCTATAGCGGGAGATACACCGGGGAGCTGTTTTTT
TRBJ1-5 | NA | NA | TRBV6-5 | CASRAGSTNQPQHF | TGTGCCAGCAGGGCCGGGTCTACCAATCAGCCCCAGCATTTT